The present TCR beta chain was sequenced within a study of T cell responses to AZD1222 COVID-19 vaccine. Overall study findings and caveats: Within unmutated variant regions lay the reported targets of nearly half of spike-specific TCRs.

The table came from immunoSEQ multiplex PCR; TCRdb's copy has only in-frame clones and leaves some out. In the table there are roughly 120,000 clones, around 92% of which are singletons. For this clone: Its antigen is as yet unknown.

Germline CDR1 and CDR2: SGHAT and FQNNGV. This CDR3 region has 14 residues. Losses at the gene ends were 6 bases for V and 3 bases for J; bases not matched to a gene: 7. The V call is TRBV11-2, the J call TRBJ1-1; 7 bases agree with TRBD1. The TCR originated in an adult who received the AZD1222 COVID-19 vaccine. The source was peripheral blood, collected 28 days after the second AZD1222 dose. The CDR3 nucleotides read TGTGCCAGCAGACCAGGGGGTCGATACACTGAAGCTTTCTTT. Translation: CASRPGGRYTEAFF.